The source of this TCR beta chain is a study of regulatory T cells in long-lasting Graves disease. About this clonotype: A clone one base away is much larger, so this may be a read error.

According to the study, TCR beta libraries were built with iRepertoire HTBI primers and CDR3-region Arm-PCR. One entry per CDR3 protein, called by TCRdb with MiXCR from the multiplex PCR reads. The sample includes about 330,000 distinct CDR3 sequences, around 15% of them seen just once. Time point: newly diagnosed GD, antithyroid drugs for less than 3 months. PBMCs provided the RNA from which the TCR library was made. The CDR3 is made up of 14 amino acids. Germline lookup yields CDR1 SGHTS and CDR2 YDEGEE. The same data also contributed to another study, on T cells in Graves' hyperthyroidism and ophthalmopathy.

Source: peripheral blood mononuclear cells (PBMCs), taken at new diagnosis, from a patient treated with antithyroid drugs. The rearrangement joins TRBV5-8 to TRBJ2-7; no clear D. This TCR derives from a young woman with Graves disease. The CDR3 loop reads CASSLGVDGQEQYF. The DNA for the CDR3 is TGCGCCAGCAGCTTGGGTGTGGATGGGCAGGAGCAGTACTTC.